The rows below give T cell receptor beta chains drawn from one sample of a study of blood T cell repertoires in COVID-19. Measured with immunoSEQ multiplex PCR; TCRdb has only the in-frame clones, and not every one. The sample lists roughly 200,000 clones, about nine tenths seen once, with under 2% in the top ten. The sample consisted of peripheral blood. These receptor sequences come from a man aged 18 to 29 with active or convalescent COVID-19. The CDR3 runs from the conserved cysteine through the conserved F or W. Each record gives: J gene, D gene, CDR3 length, clone size, V gene, CDR3 protein, CDR3 DNA. The D gene is left open where the match is weak. Clone size is stated in some rows and not others, as once, few, many or a class when expanded.

>TRBJ1-5|NA|15|NA|TRBV5-6
CASSLWQGSNQPQHF
TGTGCCAGCAGCTTGTGGCAGGGGAGCAATCAGCCCCAGCATTTT
>TRBJ2-7|TRBD2|15|NA|TRBV7-2
CASSENSGTSYEQYF
TGTGCCAGCAGCGAAAACTCCGGGACTAGCTACGAGCAGTACTTC
>TRBJ2-1|TRBD2|16|NA|TRBV5-4
CASTLDLAGTYNEQFF
TGTGCCAGCACCCTCGACCTAGCGGGGACCTACAATGAGCAGTTCTTC
>TRBJ1-1|NA|13|few|TRBV7-8
CASSPQRDTEAFF
TGTGCCAGCAGCCCTCAGCGGGACACTGAAGCTTTCTTT
>TRBJ1-3|NA|17|NA|TRBV13
CASSLGQGSVRINTIYF
TGTGCCAGCAGCTTAGGACAGGGTAGTGTCCGAATAAACACCATATATTTT
>TRBJ1-2|NA|18|NA|TRBV5-1
CASSLFPEKREVPDGYTF
TGCGCCAGCAGCTTGTTCCCCGAAAAACGGGAGGTCCCCGACGGCTACACCTTC
>TRBJ1-1|TRBD1|16|NA|TRBV6-5
CASSSNRDRGSTEAFF
TGTGCCAGCAGTTCCAACCGGGACAGGGGTTCCACTGAAGCTTTCTTT
>TRBJ2-1|TRBD2|16|once|TRBV3-1/TRBV3-2
CASSPGTSGSWNEQFF
TGTGCCAGCAGCCCTGGGACTAGCGGGAGTTGGAATGAGCAGTTCTTC
>TRBJ2-1|NA|18|NA|TRBV7-2
CASSPRYRAATSYNEQFF
TGTGCCAGCAGCCCTCGTTACAGGGCAGCAACTTCCTACAATGAGCAGTTCTTC
>TRBJ2-2|NA|16|NA|TRBV7-7
CASSLGSGINTGELFF
TGTGCTAGCAGCTTAGGTTCGGGGATTAACACCGGGGAGCTGTTTTTT
>TRBJ2-5|NA|16|NA|TRBV19
CASSINPQGTQETQYF
TGTGCCAGTAGTATTAACCCCCAGGGAACCCAAGAGACCCAGTACTTC
>TRBJ2-7|TRBD1|12|few|TRBV11-1
CASSLQGVEQYF
TGTGCCAGCAGCTTACAGGGGGTCGAGCAGTACTTC
>TRBJ2-3|TRBD1|15|NA|TRBV19
CASSIAQGATDTQYF
TGTGCCAGTAGTATAGCCCAGGGGGCCACAGATACGCAGTATTTT
>TRBJ1-4|NA|18|NA|TRBV15
CATSRERAFGGANEKLFF
TGTGCCACCAGCAGAGAGCGGGCGTTTGGAGGGGCTAATGAAAAACTGTTTTTT
>TRBJ1-4|NA|14|once|TRBV6-1
CASSESGAGEKLFF
TGTGCCAGCAGTGAAAGTGGCGCGGGCGAAAAACTGTTTTTT
>TRBJ1-1|TRBD1|14|NA|TRBV19
CASSGTVPYTEAFF
TGTGCCAGTAGTGGGACAGTTCCCTACACTGAAGCTTTCTTT
>TRBJ1-1|NA|12|NA|TRBV5-6
CASSAKNTEAFF
TGTGCCAGCAGCGCGAAGAACACTGAAGCTTTCTTT
>TRBJ1-1|NA|15|NA|TRBV13
CASSRTRTTPTEAFF
TGTGCCAGCAGCCGCACCCGGACAACTCCCACTGAAGCTTTCTTT
>TRBJ1-1|NA|13|NA|TRBV30
CAWIRAMNTEAFF
TGTGCCTGGATCAGGGCCATGAACACTGAAGCTTTCTTT
>TRBJ2-7|TRBD1|13|NA|TRBV2
CASSGQGSGEQYF
TGTGCCAGCAGTGGACAGGGTTCTGGGGAGCAGTACTTC
>TRBJ1-4|NA|13|NA|TRBV5-1
CASSLDSNEKLFF
TGCGCCAGCAGCTTGGACAGTAATGAAAAACTGTTTTTT
>TRBJ2-1|NA|12|NA|TRBV30
CAAERRANEQFF
TGTGCCGCAGAGCGGCGGGCCAATGAGCAGTTCTTC
>TRBJ1-1|NA|14|NA|TRBV4-1
CASSREQGNTEAFF
TGCGCCAGCAGCCGGGAACAGGGGAACACTGAAGCTTTCTTT
>TRBJ2-1|NA|14|NA|TRBV5-1
CASSLGQISNEQFF
TGCGCCAGCAGCTTGGGACAGATCTCCAATGAGCAGTTCTTC
>TRBJ2-4|NA|13|NA|TRBV6-2/TRBV6-3
CASSYKLAWNQYF
TGTGCCAGCAGTTATAAGCTAGCGTGGAATCAGTACTTC
>TRBJ2-1|NA|13|NA|TRBV2
CASRESSYNEQFF
TGTGCCAGCAGGGAGAGCTCCTACAATGAGCAGTTCTTC
>TRBJ2-1|TRBD2|16|NA|TRBV10-1
CASSDTLAGTYNEQFF
TGCGCCAGCAGTGATACCTTAGCGGGGACTTACAATGAGCAGTTCTTC
>TRBJ2-6|NA|17|NA|TRBV2
CASRTQVTHSGANVLTF
TGTGCCAGCAGAACCCAGGTTACTCACTCTGGGGCCAACGTCCTGACTTTC
>TRBJ1-3|NA|13|once|TRBV5-5
CASRPGSGNTIYF
TGTGCCAGCAGACCAGGGTCTGGAAACACCATATATTTT
>TRBJ1-5|NA|16|NA|TRBV6-2/TRBV6-3
CASSYRENYSNQPQHF
TGTGCCAGCAGTTACCGCGAGAACTATAGCAATCAGCCCCAGCATTTT
>TRBJ1-1|NA|14|NA|TRBV6-2/TRBV6-3
CASSYSGRPHEAFF
TGTGCCAGCAGTTACTCGGGCAGGCCCCACGAGGCTTTCTTT
>TRBJ2-1|TRBD1|16|NA|TRBV7-9
CASSISQGTPYNEQFF
TGTGCCAGCAGCATATCACAGGGGACGCCCTACAATGAGCAGTTCTTC
>TRBJ2-7|NA|15|NA|TRBV2
CASTEVGRGVHEQYF
TGTGCCAGCACCGAAGTGGGCAGGGGGGTCCACGAGCAGTACTTC
>TRBJ2-7|TRBD2|14|NA|TRBV19
CASSKGGAGDEQYF
TGTGCCAGTAGTAAGGGAGGAGCGGGGGACGAGCAGTACTTC
>TRBJ1-1|NA|17|NA|TRBV19
CASSKAGGGGWNTEAFF
TGTGCCAGTAGTAAGGCCGGGGGGGGCGGCTGGAACACTGAAGCTTTCTTT
>TRBJ2-1|TRBD2|17|NA|TRBV5-1
CASSLHLSGTSGNEQFF
TGCGCCAGCAGTCTTCATCTTTCCGGGACTAGCGGCAATGAGCAGTTCTTC
>TRBJ1-3|NA|15|NA|TRBV6-5
CASSPTGEGGNTIYF
TGTGCCAGCAGTCCAACGGGGGAAGGTGGAAACACCATATATTTT
>TRBJ1-5|NA|13|few|TRBV7-8
CASSLVPGQPQHF
TGTGCCAGCAGCTTAGTTCCCGGTCAGCCCCAGCATTTT
>TRBJ1-6|TRBD1|15|NA|TRBV19
CASSWGTDNNSPLHF
TGTGCCAGTAGTTGGGGGACAGACAATAATTCACCCCTCCACTTT
>TRBJ2-5|NA|15|NA|TRBV19
CASSIRIGAGETQYF
TGTGCCAGTAGTATAAGGATAGGGGCCGGCGAGACCCAGTACTTC
>TRBJ2-7|NA|13|NA|TRBV5-5
CASSLYGQYEQYF
TGTGCCAGCAGCTTGTATGGACAATACGAGCAGTACTTC